Following are 27 T cell receptor beta chains from one sample sequenced in a study of technical replicates of blood from a few donors. Profiled with immunoSEQ multiplex PCR; TCRdb holds only in-frame clones, not every one. This table holds tens of thousands of clones, approximately 97% found once. Sequencing was performed on T cells isolated from PBMCs. The receptors originated from a human donor in good health.

The rearrangement uses TRBV5-5 and TRBJ2-5, with 9 bases matching TRBD1. The germline V gene encodes CDR1 SGHKS and CDR2 YYEKEE (reference sequence). The CDR3 totals 16 residues. V shed 6 bases and J 4 bases; nucleotides not matched to a gene: 13. The CDR3 sequence is CASKFRTGDGIETQYF. CDR3 coding DNA: TGTGCCAGCAAATTCAGGACAGGGGACGGAATAGAGACCCAGTACTTC. The complete variable domain, with remaining parts taken from reference TRBV5-5 and TRBJ2-5, reads DAGVTQSPTHLIKTRGQQVTLRCSPISGHKSVSWYQQVLGQGPQFIFQYYEKEERGRGNFPDRFSARQFPNYSSELNVNALLLGDSALYLCASKFRTGDGIETQYFGPGTRLLVL.

In DNA, the CDR3 is TGCGCCAGCAGCCAAGGCCCCGGGAGAAGCACAGATACGCAGTATTTT. The encoded protein is CASSQGPGRSTDTQYF. The chain carries TRBV4-3 and TRBJ2-3; D is possibly TRBD2 (6 bases). There are 16 residues in the CDR3. Germline CDR1 LGHNA, CDR2 YSLEER. With 1 base removed from V and 0 bases from J, the gap between germline ends came to 11 bases.

The rearrangement uses TRBV30 and TRBJ1-5; 10 bases fit TRBD1. This CDR3 region has 12 residues. V shed 3 bases and J 7 bases; nucleotides not matched to a gene: 0. Germline-derived CDR1 and CDR2 are GTSNPN and SVGIG (reference sequence). The CDR3 is CAWRGQGQPQHF. CDR3 DNA sequence: TGTGCCTGGAGGGGACAGGGGCAGCCCCAGCATTTT.

V is TRBV14 and J is TRBJ1-2; D remains ambiguous. V was pared by 0 bases and J by 7 bases, with 12 bases between. The CDR3 is 14 amino acids. The germline gives CDR1 SGHDN, CDR2 FVKESK. CDR3 protein: CASSQDSGRLGYTF. The CDR3 DNA reads TGTGCCAGCAGCCAAGATTCGGGGAGGCTTGGCTACACCTTC.

The chain has TRBV6-5 and TRBJ2-7; maybe TRBD2 (6 bases). Deletions cut 0 bases from V and 4 bases from J, with 16 bases between. The V gene's germline CDR1 is MNHEY and CDR2 SVGAGI. The CDR3 has 16 residues. CDR3 protein: CASSYSTGAKLYEQYF. The CDR3 DNA reads TGTGCCAGCAGTTACTCGACGGGAGCCAAGTTGTACGAGCAGTACTTC.

This clone has only a few counts. The chain is built from TRBV5-1 and TRBJ1-5; no reliable D call. CDR3 length equals 15 residues. With 0 bases removed from V and 2 bases from J, the gap between germline ends came to 9 bases. Germline V gives CDR1 SGHRS, CDR2 YFSETQ. CDR3 residues: CASSLDGWGNQPQHF. Written as DNA, the CDR3 is TGCGCCAGCAGCTTGGACGGGTGGGGCAATCAGCCCCAGCATTTT.

CDR3 nucleotides: TGCGCCAGCAGGGAAGACAGGGCGGCTGAAGCTTTCTTT. This encodes CASREDRAAEAFF. This chain connects TRBV10-1 to TRBJ1-1; 7 bases agree with TRBD1. V was pared by 6 bases and J by 6 bases, with 7 bases of the junction left unmatched. Per germline, CDR1 WNHNN and CDR2 SYGVQD (reference sequence). The CDR3 is 13 residues long.

The chain is built from TRBV11-3 and TRBJ2-1, with 8 bases lining up with TRBD2. From germline, CDR1 is SGHNT and CDR2 YENEEA. CDR3 length: 15 amino acids. Trimming at V came to 3 bases and at J to 9 bases, leaving 10 bases not matched to a gene. The CDR3 bases are TGTGCCAGCAGCTTGGGAGAGCGGGAGTTAAGTGAGCAGTTCTTC. It codes for CASSLGERELSEQFF.

The CDR3 DNA reads as TGCGCCAGCAGCCAAGAGCTGTGGCTCGCCAATGAGCAGTTCTTC. Protein sequence: CASSQELWLANEQFF. J is TRBJ2-1 and V is TRBV4-3; D gene ambiguous. V shed 0 bases and J shed 6 bases, with 12 bases lying between them. Germline V gene sequence: CDR1 LGHNA, CDR2 YSLEER. The CDR3 consists of 15 residues.

The CDR3 nucleotides read TGCGCCAGCAGCCAAGATCTAGCGACAACCTACAATGAGCAGTTCTTC. It specifies CASSQDLATTYNEQFF. The chain carries TRBV4-3 and TRBJ2-1; weak D call: TRBD2 (6 bases). The V and J ends lost 0 bases and 2 bases respectively, with 11 bases between them. Per the germline V gene, CDR1 is LGHNA and CDR2 is YSLEER. This CDR3 contains 16 residues.

The rearrangement links TRBV6-5 to TRBJ1-5, with unresolved D. V dropped 0 bases and J dropped 5 bases, with 5 bases sitting between them. Germline CDR1 is MNHEY and CDR2 is SVGAGI. This CDR3 contains 13 residues. CDR3: CASSYSRDQPQHF. CDR3 in DNA: TGTGCCAGCAGTTACTCGAGAGATCAGCCCCAGCATTTT.

The chain links TRBV2 to TRBJ1-1; possibly TRBD1 for D (6 bases). CDR3 size: 12 residues. Germline values: CDR1 SNHLY, CDR2 FYNNEI. V was clipped by 9 bases and J by 1 base, with 9 bases between them. CDR3 in amino acids: CARVQGNTEAFF. CDR3 DNA: TGTGCCAGGGTACAGGGGAACACTGAAGCTTTCTTT. Using reference TRBV2 and TRBJ1-1 for the parts outside the CDR3, the full variable domain is EPEVTQTPSHQVTQMGQEVILRCVPISNHLYFYWYRQILGQKVEFLVSFYNNEISEKSEIFDDQFSVERPDGSNFTLKIRSTKLEDSAMYFCARVQGNTEAFFGQGTRLTVV.

The chain carries TRBV7-9 and TRBJ2-5; D is perhaps TRBD2 (6 bases). The germline V gene encodes CDR1 SEHNR and CDR2 FQNEAQ (reference sequence). V lost 5 bases to trimming and J lost 1 base, with 17 bases between them. The CDR3 consists of 16 residues. The DNA for the CDR3 is TGTGCCAGCAGCCGAGACGGGGGAGAACTCCAAGAGACCCAGTACTTC. It codes for CASSRDGGELQETQYF.

The gene calls are TRBV5-5 and TRBJ2-6; 8 bases map to TRBD1. Germline assignment: CDR1 SGHKS and CDR2 YYEKEE (reference sequence). The CDR3 runs 17 residues. Trimming at V came to 0 bases and at J to 0 bases, leaving 2 bases not matched to a gene. The CDR3 loop is CASSLGTGSSGANVLTF. In nucleotides, the CDR3 is TGTGCCAGCAGCTTGGGGACAGGGAGCTCTGGGGCCAACGTCCTGACTTTC.

The genes are TRBV7-8 and TRBJ1-1; D might be TRBD1 (6 bases). The CDR3 length is 14 residues. CDR1 SGHVS and CDR2 FQNEAQ come from the germline V gene. Trimming removed 3 bases from V and 0 bases from J, with 8 bases in between. CDR3 nucleotide sequence: TGTGCCAGCAGCTTTGGACAGTTGAACACTGAAGCTTTCTTT. This encodes CASSFGQLNTEAFF.

For the CDR3, the DNA is TGTGCCAGCAGCTTGGTCGCAGGGGAGGGGTATGGCTACACCTTC. Translating it yields CASSLVAGEGYGYTF. This chain links TRBV5-6 with TRBJ1-2; D is possibly TRBD1 (6 bases). CDR1 is SGHDT and CDR2 is YYEEEE in the germline V gene. The CDR3 has 15 residues. V was trimmed by 0 bases and J by 5 bases, leaving 14 bases between them.

The rearrangement joins TRBV29-1 to TRBJ1-2, with TRBD1 identical over 9 bases. The CDR3 extends over 13 amino acids. After removal of 4 bases from V and 7 bases from J, the junction contained 7 bases not matched to a gene. Germline assignment: CDR1 SQVTM and CDR2 ANQGSEA. CDR3 sequence (DNA): TGCAGCGTTGGAGGGACAGGGACTATTGGCTACACCTTC. Translation gives CSVGGTGTIGYTF.

The rearrangement uses TRBV6-5 and TRBJ1-2; D gene uncertain. V lost 5 bases to trimming and J lost 3 bases, with 7 bases between them. Germline V lookup: CDR1 MNHEY, CDR2 SVGAGI. The CDR3 loop spans 12 amino acids. CDR3 protein: CASSTPYYGYTF. The CDR3, as DNA: TGTGCCAGCAGTACTCCCTACTATGGCTACACCTTC.

The chain couples TRBV6-1 to TRBJ2-7, with D possibly TRBD1 on 5 matching bases. Trimming pared 8 bases from V and 6 bases from J, leaving 14 bases between. The CDR3 is made up of 12 amino acids. Germline V lookup: CDR1 MNHNS, CDR2 SASEGT. DNA for the CDR3: TGTGCCAGCCGCAGGACATGGTTCGAGCAGTACTTC. Translating it yields CASRRTWFEQYF.

This chain connects TRBV9 to TRBJ2-3, with D perhaps matching TRBD2 (5 bases). The V gene lost 3 bases and the J gene lost 8 bases, with 16 bases spanning the gap. Germline CDR1 is SGDLS and CDR2 is YYNGEE. This CDR3 spans 14 amino acids. The CDR3 DNA sequence: TGTGCCAGCAGCGATGGCCTCACCCGGGGTACGCAGTATTTT. It codes for CASSDGLTRGTQYF.

The J gene is TRBJ2-3, the V gene TRBV6-5, with 10 nucleotides matching TRBD2. This CDR3 comprises 13 residues. From germline, CDR1 is MNHEY and CDR2 SVGAGI. With 10 bases clipped from V and 3 bases from J, the junction kept 4 bases outside the gene matches. CDR3 nucleotide sequence: TGTGCCATCGGACTAGCGGTTACAGATACGCAGTATTTT. This translates into CAIGLAVTDTQYF.

The chain has TRBV6-5 and TRBJ1-1, with D unresolved. Germline V CDR1 and CDR2: MNHEY, SVGAGI. Trimming took off 5 bases at V and 3 bases at J, with 13 bases between the two ends. The CDR3 is 14 amino acids. The CDR3 loop reads CASSLAGRDTEAFF. CDR3 bases: TGTGCCAGCAGTCTGGCGGGTAGGGACACTGAAGCTTTCTTT.

The chain recombines TRBV4-3 with TRBJ2-7, with D possibly being TRBD2 (6 bases). CDR3 length: 15 amino acids. Trimming removed 4 bases from V and 3 bases from J, with 16 bases in between. The V gene's germline CDR1 is LGHNA and CDR2 YSLEER. CDR3 protein: CASSPGLLDRYEQYF. The CDR3 nucleotides are TGCGCCAGCAGCCCGGGACTCTTGGACCGCTACGAGCAGTACTTC.

The chain is built from TRBV5-1 and TRBJ1-2; 11 bases are shared with TRBD1. The CDR3 covers 14 residues. Germline V gene sequence: CDR1 SGHRS, CDR2 YFSETQ. V shed 4 bases, J shed 2 bases, and the junction held 1 base outside the gene matches. The CDR3: CASSRDRGNYGYTF. CDR3 nucleotide sequence: TGCGCCAGCAGCCGGGACAGGGGGAACTATGGCTACACCTTC.

This clone occurred once. The chain joins TRBV4-1 to TRBJ1-3; no definite D call. Trimming pared 4 bases from V and 0 bases from J, leaving 19 bases between. CDR3 size: 18 residues. The V gene's germline CDR1 is MGHRA and CDR2 YSYEKL. The CDR3 DNA follows: TGCGCCAGCAGCCCGCGGGTCTTGCTACCCGACTCTGGAAACACCATATATTTT. Translated: CASSPRVLLPDSGNTIYF.

The chain links TRBV2 to TRBJ2-3; TRBD1 agrees at 7 bases. Trimming took 6 bases from V and 0 from J; bases not matched to a gene: 15. The CDR3 is 18 residues long. In germline, CDR1 is SNHLY, CDR2 FYNNEI. For the CDR3, the DNA is TGTGCCAGCAGCGCCGGGACAGAGCCCGAGCCTAGCACAGATACGCAGTATTTT. Translation gives CASSAGTEPEPSTDTQYF. The variable domain in full, with the rest retrieved from reference TRBV2 and TRBJ2-3, is EPEVTQTPSHQVTQMGQEVILRCVPISNHLYFYWYRQILGQKVEFLVSFYNNEISEKSEIFDDQFSVERPDGSNFTLKIRSTKLEDSAMYFCASSAGTEPEPSTDTQYFGPGTRLTVL.

In this sample, this clone turned up once. The chain links TRBV11-2 to TRBJ2-7; the D is unclear. The V gene's germline CDR1 is SGHAT and CDR2 FQNNGV. V lost 0 bases to trimming and J lost 3 bases, with 9 bases between them. This CDR3 region has 14 residues. The CDR3 sequence: CASSLDGQDYEQYF. The CDR3 DNA reads as TGTGCCAGCAGCTTAGACGGCCAGGACTACGAGCAGTACTTC.